Listed here are 14 T cell receptor beta chains from one sample, sequenced in a study of naive and memory T cell subsets. The library had UMIs added by 3' ligation of an oligonucleotide to TCR cDNA. The SP2 primer and nested alpha and beta constant region primers amplified ligated cDNA in four rounds. MiXCR was run by TCRdb on the 5' RACE reads, yielding one entry per CDR3 protein. The sample lists roughly 62,000 distinct CDR3 sequences; about 7% were seen once. The receptors here all came from a male donor in good health.

This clonotype was observed once. This chain uses TRBV7-2 with TRBJ1-1, with TRBD1 identical over 8 bases. After removal of 1 base from V and 5 bases from J, the junction contained 9 bases not matched to a gene. The CDR3 loop spans 16 amino acids. Germline V CDR1 and CDR2: SGHTA, FQGNSA. CDR3 sequence: CASSLVSGGAGTEAFF. The CDR3 bases are TGTGCCAGCAGCTTAGTTTCAGGGGGCGCTGGGACTGAAGCTTTCTTT.

This clonotype was recorded at least ten times. The rearrangement links TRBV6-5 to TRBJ1-2; D gene unclear. The germline gives CDR1 MNHEY, CDR2 SVGAGI. The germline V and J ends were trimmed by 2 bases and 4 bases, with 8 bases remaining between them. The CDR3 is 13 residues long. The CDR3 region has the DNA TGTGCCAGCAGTTACATAGGGAGCTATGGCTACACCTTC. Amino acids: CASSYIGSYGYTF.

The rearrangement joins TRBV28 to TRBJ2-4, with D perhaps matching TRBD1 or TRBD2 (6 bases each). The CDR3 runs 16 residues. Germline V CDR1 and CDR2: MDHEN, SYDVKM. Trimming pared 5 bases from V and 1 base from J, leaving 15 bases between. CDR3 in DNA: TGTGCCAGCAGTCCGCGTGGGGGGCCGGCCAAAAACATTCAGTACTTC. Translating it yields CASSPRGGPAKNIQYF.

This chain uses TRBV4-1 with TRBJ1-4, with D possibly TRBD1 on 6 matching bases. The CDR3 has 13 residues. With 7 bases removed from V and 8 bases from J, the gap between germline ends came to 14 bases. Germline-derived CDR1 and CDR2 are MGHRA and YSYEKL. In nucleotides, the CDR3 is TGCGCCAGCAAGGGGGGTCGTTGGGAAAAACTGTTTTTT. As protein: CASKGGRWEKLFF.

This clonotype was counted at least ten times. This chain uses TRBV5-5 with TRBJ2-3; D is unclear. V shed 6 bases and J shed 0 bases, with 8 bases lying between them. Germline V gene lookup returns CDR1 SGHKS and CDR2 YYEKEE (reference sequence). The CDR3 runs to 13 residues. This chain's CDR3 is CASTPMSTDTQYF. The CDR3 DNA follows: TGTGCCAGCACCCCGATGAGCACAGATACGCAGTATTTT.

This clonotype was seen more than once but under ten times. The rearrangement links TRBV11-2 to TRBJ2-1, with 9 bases identical to TRBD2. The CDR3 covers 15 residues. V shed 6 bases, J shed 4 bases, and the junction held 7 bases outside the gene matches. Per the germline V gene, CDR1 is SGHAT and CDR2 is FQNNGV. The CDR3 DNA sequence: TGTGCCAGCAGGGACTTTAGCGGGAGTTACAATGAGCAGTTCTTC. It yields the protein CASRDFSGSYNEQFF. Supplemented by reference TRBV11-2 and TRBJ2-1, the full variable domain reads EAGVAQSPRYKIIEKRQSVAFWCNPISGHATLYWYQQILGQGPKLLIQFQNNGVVDDSQLPKDRFSAERLKGVDSTLKIQPAKLEDSAVYLCASRDFSGSYNEQFFGPGTRLTVL.

There are many counts of this clonotype. The V and J genes are TRBV2 and TRBJ2-3; the D gene is possibly TRBD1 (6 bases). Germline assignment: CDR1 SNHLY and CDR2 FYNNEI. The V end was cut by 3 bases, the J end by 3 bases, with 10 bases between. The length of the CDR3 is 14 residues. The CDR3, as DNA: TGTGCCAGCAGTGATCAGGGGATAACAGATACGCAGTATTTT. Translating gives CASSDQGITDTQYF.

Only a few counts were recorded for this clonotype. The gene calls are TRBV5-1 and TRBJ1-1; possibly TRBD1 for D (5 bases). Per germline, CDR1 SGHRS and CDR2 YFSETQ. The CDR3 totals 12 residues. With 4 bases removed from V and 11 bases from J, the gap between germline ends came to 15 bases. CDR3 in DNA: TGCGCCAGCAGCCAGGGATGGGCGTCGGCTTTCTTT. Amino acid sequence: CASSQGWASAFF.

The rearrangement links TRBV2 to TRBJ1-1, with D perhaps matching TRBD1 (5 bases). With 4 bases removed from V and 1 base from J, the gap between germline ends came to 7 bases. The CDR3 is 13 amino acids. Germline CDR1 is SNHLY and CDR2 is FYNNEI. CDR3 protein: CASSVGQNTEAFF. The DNA for the CDR3 is TGTGCCAGCAGTGTCGGACAGAACACTGAAGCTTTCTTT.

Only a few counts were recorded for this clonotype. The chain couples TRBV18 to TRBJ2-6, with 10 bases aligning to TRBD2. The CDR3 extends over 22 amino acids. The V and J ends lost 4 bases and 0 bases, in that order; junction bases with no gene match: 18. Germline CDR1 and CDR2: KGHSH and LQKENI. CDR3 DNA: TGTGCCAGCTCACTACTCCGACCCCTACAGACTAGCGGGCTCTCTGGGGCCAACGTCCTGACTTTC. This sequence encodes CASSLLRPLQTSGLSGANVLTF.

This clonotype was seen ten or more times. The chain joins TRBV6-5 to TRBJ1-3; D is undetermined. CDR3 length equals 15 residues. Trimming stripped 2 bases from V and 0 bases from J, with 8 bases between. The germline V gene has CDR1 MNHEY and CDR2 SVGAGI. This CDR3 reads CASSYKGSSGNTIYF. Here the CDR3 DNA reads TGTGCCAGCAGTTACAAGGGCTCCTCTGGAAACACCATATATTTT.

This clonotype has more than one count but fewer than ten. The chain carries TRBV5-1 and TRBJ1-4, with 9 bases lining up with TRBD1. Germline V gene sequence: CDR1 SGHRS, CDR2 YFSETQ. The CDR3 contains 15 residues. The trim removed 4 bases at V and 8 bases at J, leaving 9 bases unmatched. CDR3 in amino acids: CASSALDRGLEKLFF. CDR3 DNA sequence: TGCGCCAGCAGCGCCCTGGACAGGGGTTTGGAAAAACTGTTTTTT.

The sample holds a few counts of this clonotype. The chain uses TRBV6-5 and TRBJ2-5; 10 positions agree with TRBD2. The CDR3 is made up of 15 amino acids. CDR1 and CDR2 (germline): MNHEY, SVGAGI. V lost 5 bases to trimming and J lost 5 bases; unmatched junction nucleotides: 8. The CDR3 is CASSDLAGVGETQYF. As DNA, the CDR3 is TGTGCCAGCAGTGACCTAGCGGGAGTGGGCGAGACCCAGTACTTC.

This clonotype was seen at least ten times. V and J are TRBV7-9 and TRBJ2-5; 10 bases match TRBD2. Germline CDR1 reads SEHNR; CDR2 reads FQNEAQ (reference sequence). The V gene end was trimmed by 5 bases and the J gene end by 5 bases; junction bases not matched to a gene: 5. The CDR3 contains 14 residues. The DNA of the CDR3 is TGTGCCAGCAGCCCAGGGACTAGCGTGGAGACCCAGTACTTC. This encodes CASSPGTSVETQYF.